This TCR beta chain came from a study of spatial heterogeneity in lung cancer. This clonotype was seen ten or more times. Germline assignment: CDR1 DFQATT and CDR2 SNEGSKA (reference sequence). V was pared by 3 bases and J by 5 bases, with 11 bases between. This CDR3 is built from 14 residues. Every molecule of TCR cDNA had its own unique molecular identifier. TCRdb analysed the 5' RACE reads with MiXCR anew, one entry per CDR3 protein. The sample contains 50,000 to 55,000 distinct CDR3 sequences, roughly 6.5% of which appear only once. Described time point: sample taken at primary tumor resection. Tumor, nontumor lung or frozen PBMC supplied whole RNA, sequenced without sorting.

The rearrangement joins TRBV20-1 to TRBJ1-6; D may be TRBD1 (5 bases). The origin of this receptor is a female donor with early-stage non-small cell lung cancer. This sample comprised PBMCs, obtained at surgery. Written as DNA, the CDR3 is TGCAGTGCTAGCCCCAGAGGGGATAATTCACCCCTCCACTTT. Translated, it gives CSASPRGDNSPLHF.